One and the same sample provided the 10 T cell receptor beta chains below, sequenced in a study of CD4 T cells in relation to SARS-CoV-2 and coronaviruses. Measured with immunoSEQ multiplex PCR; TCRdb has only the in-frame clones, and not every one. The profile covers tens of thousands of clones, with over 90% appearing a single time and roughly 0.14% taken by the ten largest. The unexposed donors gave CD4+ T cells in 2011-2018, prior to COVID-19. Source material: naive CD4+ T cells from PBMCs. Subset meaning: naive CD4+ T cells isolated by negative enrichment. The receptor set was obtained from a human donor in good health.

The rearrangement links TRBV5-1 to TRBJ2-7; D tentatively reads TRBD1 or TRBD2 (5 bases each). Looked up from germline, CDR1 is SGHRS and CDR2 is YFSETQ. This CDR3 contains 19 residues. Trimming stripped 4 bases from V and 2 bases from J, with 28 bases between. This CDR3 is CASSRTPTGLRTQTYEQYF. In nucleotides, the CDR3 is TGCGCCAGCAGCAGGACGCCCACAGGTCTCCGGACTCAAACCTACGAGCAGTACTTC.

This chain connects TRBV19 to TRBJ2-3; the match to TRBD2 covers 9 bases. Germline V gene sequence: CDR1 LNHDA, CDR2 SQIVND (reference sequence). The length of the CDR3 is 14 residues. The ends lost 2 bases at V and 6 bases at J; junction bases unmatched: 3. The chain's CDR3 is CASSIRLAEDTQYF. CDR3 DNA: TGTGCCAGTAGTATACGACTAGCGGAGGATACGCAGTATTTT.

The gene calls are TRBV5-8 and TRBJ2-3, with D unclear. The CDR3 is 14 amino acids. Germline V gene sequence: CDR1 SGHTS, CDR2 YDEGEE. Trimming pared 6 bases from V and 0 bases from J, leaving 11 bases between. CDR3 residues: CASTSPPSTDTQYF. The CDR3 nucleotides read TGTGCCAGCACCTCTCCCCCTAGCACAGATACGCAGTATTTT.

V is TRBV5-8 and J is TRBJ1-5; D gene unclear. The V gene lost 1 base and the J gene lost 3 bases, with 5 bases spanning the gap. Germline V gene data show CDR1 as SGHTS and CDR2 as YDEGEE. CDR3 length: 13 residues. As DNA, the CDR3 is TGTGCCAGCAGCTTGCGCATCAATCAGCCCCAGCATTTT. Translated: CASSLRINQPQHF. Together with reference TRBV5-8 and TRBJ1-5, the CDR3 gives the full variable domain: EAGVTQSPTHLIKTRGQQATLRCSPISGHTSVYWYQQALGLGLQFLLWYDEGEERNRGNFPPRFSGRQFPNYSSELNVNALELEDSALYLCASSLRINQPQHFGDGTRLSIL.

J is TRBJ1-2 and V is TRBV6-5, with D maybe TRBD1 (6 bases). In germline, CDR1 is MNHEY, CDR2 SVGAGI. V lost 4 bases and J 8 bases, leaving 14 bases between the germline ends. There are 13 residues in the CDR3. For the CDR3, the DNA is TGTGCCAGCAGTTCCACAGGGTTACACGGCTACACCTTC. Its translation is CASSSTGLHGYTF.

The chain is built from TRBV27 and TRBJ1-5; no reliable D call. Germline CDR1 MNHEY, CDR2 SMNVEV (reference sequence). CDR3 size: 13 residues. The ends were cut back, 8 bases at V and 7 bases at J, with 15 bases in the middle. The CDR3 sequence: CASGPGSLQPQHF. Here the CDR3 DNA reads TGTGCCAGCGGCCCCGGATCGTTACAGCCCCAGCATTTT.

This clone was detected only once. The chain is built from TRBV9 and TRBJ2-3, with D unresolved. This CDR3 is built from 18 residues. The V end lost 4 bases, the J end lost 4 bases, and 25 bases lay between the germline ends. Germline V gene sequence: CDR1 SGDLS, CDR2 YYNGEE. This CDR3 reads CASSSRQVGQGVADTQYF. The CDR3, as DNA: TGTGCCAGCAGCTCCCGTCAGGTGGGTCAAGGTGTCGCAGATACGCAGTATTTT.

This clone was recorded only once. The V call is TRBV28, the J call TRBJ1-1; D may be TRBD1 (5 bases). Trimming cost V 4 bases and J 1 base, with 13 bases left between them. The germline V gene has CDR1 MDHEN and CDR2 SYDVKM. The CDR3 is 15 amino acids. CDR3 residues: CASSSFGHRNTEAFF. CDR3 in DNA: TGTGCCAGCAGTTCCTTTGGACACAGGAACACTGAAGCTTTCTTT. Complete variable domain (other parts from reference TRBV28 and TRBJ1-1): DVKVTQSSRYLVKRTGEKVFLECVQDMDHENMFWYRQDPGLGLRLIYFSYDVKMKEKGDIPEGYSVSREKKERFSLILESASTNQTSMYLCASSSFGHRNTEAFFGQGTRLTVV.

This clone was counted a single time. This chain uses TRBV6-5 with TRBJ2-7, with D possibly being TRBD1 (6 bases). The CDR3 consists of 15 residues. The V and J ends lost 6 bases and 0 bases respectively, with 15 bases between them. Germline V gene lookup returns CDR1 MNHEY and CDR2 SVGAGI. The CDR3 nucleotides are TGTGCCAGCAGCCCGGACAGAGCAGCCTCCTACGAGCAGTACTTC. Amino acid sequence: CASSPDRAASYEQYF.

This clone has only one observation. The V call is TRBV7-9, the J call TRBJ2-1; 8 bases agree with TRBD2. Trimming at V came to 5 bases and at J to 0 bases, leaving 12 bases not matched to a gene. Per germline, CDR1 SEHNR and CDR2 FQNEAQ (reference sequence). This CDR3 comprises 18 residues. The CDR3 sequence: CASSGKTGSGSSYNEQFF. The DNA for the CDR3 is TGTGCCAGCAGCGGTAAAACTGGAAGCGGGAGCTCCTACAATGAGCAGTTCTTC. The whole variable domain, remainder taken from reference TRBV7-9 and TRBJ2-1, is DTGVSQNPRHKITKRGQNVTFRCDPISEHNRLYWYRQTLGQGPEFLTYFQNEAQLEKSRLLSDRFSAERPKGSFSTLEIQRTEQGDSAMYLCASSGKTGSGSSYNEQFFGPGTRLTVL.